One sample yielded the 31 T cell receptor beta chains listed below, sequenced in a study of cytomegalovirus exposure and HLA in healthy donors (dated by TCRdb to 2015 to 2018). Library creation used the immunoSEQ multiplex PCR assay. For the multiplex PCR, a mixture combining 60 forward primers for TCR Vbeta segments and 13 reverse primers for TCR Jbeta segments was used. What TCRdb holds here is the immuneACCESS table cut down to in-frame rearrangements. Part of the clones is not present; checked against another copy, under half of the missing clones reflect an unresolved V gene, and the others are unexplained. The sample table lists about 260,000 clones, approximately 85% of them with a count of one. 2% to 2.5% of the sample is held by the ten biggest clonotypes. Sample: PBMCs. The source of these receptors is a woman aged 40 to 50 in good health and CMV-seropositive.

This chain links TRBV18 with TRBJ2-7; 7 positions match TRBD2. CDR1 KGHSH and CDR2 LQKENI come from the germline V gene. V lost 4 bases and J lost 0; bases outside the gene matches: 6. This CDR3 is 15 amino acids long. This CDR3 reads CASSRSGTSSYEQYF. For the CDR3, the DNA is TGTGCCAGCTCACGGAGCGGGACCAGCTCCTACGAGCAGTACTTC.

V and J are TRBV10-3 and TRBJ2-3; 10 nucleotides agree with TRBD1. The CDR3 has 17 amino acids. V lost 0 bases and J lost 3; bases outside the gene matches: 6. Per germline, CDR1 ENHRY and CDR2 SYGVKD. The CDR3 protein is CAISESPGTGVTDTQYF. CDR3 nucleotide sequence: TGTGCCATCAGTGAGTCGCCCGGGACAGGGGTGACAGATACGCAGTATTTT.

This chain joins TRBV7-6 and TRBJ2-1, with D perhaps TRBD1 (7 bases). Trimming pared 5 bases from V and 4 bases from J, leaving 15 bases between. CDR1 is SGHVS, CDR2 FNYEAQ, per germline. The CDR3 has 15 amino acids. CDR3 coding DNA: TGTGCCAGCAGCCGAGGAGGGGGCAGTTACAATGAGCAGTTCTTC. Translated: CASSRGGGSYNEQFF.

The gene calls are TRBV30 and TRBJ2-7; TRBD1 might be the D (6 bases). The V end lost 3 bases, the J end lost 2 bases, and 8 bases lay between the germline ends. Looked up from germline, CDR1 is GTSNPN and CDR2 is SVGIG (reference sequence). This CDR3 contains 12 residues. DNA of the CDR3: TGTGCCTGGAGAGACAGGACCTACGAGCAGTACTTC. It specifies CAWRDRTYEQYF.

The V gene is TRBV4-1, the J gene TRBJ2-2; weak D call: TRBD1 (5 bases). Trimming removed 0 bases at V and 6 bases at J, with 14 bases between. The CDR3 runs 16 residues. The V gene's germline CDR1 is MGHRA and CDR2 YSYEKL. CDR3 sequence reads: CASSQEGLIFPGELFF. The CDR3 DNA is TGCGCCAGCAGCCAAGAGGGGCTCATATTCCCCGGGGAGCTGTTTTTT.

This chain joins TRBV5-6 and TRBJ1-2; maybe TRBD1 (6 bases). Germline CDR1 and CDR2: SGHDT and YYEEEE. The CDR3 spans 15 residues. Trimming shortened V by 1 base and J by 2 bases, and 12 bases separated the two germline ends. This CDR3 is CASSLSRDKNYGYTF. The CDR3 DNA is TGTGCCAGCAGCTTGAGTCGGGACAAGAACTATGGCTACACCTTC.

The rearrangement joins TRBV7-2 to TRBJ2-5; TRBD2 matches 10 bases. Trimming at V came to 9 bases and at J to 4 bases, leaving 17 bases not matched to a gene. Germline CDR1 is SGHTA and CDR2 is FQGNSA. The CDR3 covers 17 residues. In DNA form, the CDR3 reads TGTGCCAGTCGCCGGGAGGGGAGAGCGGGAGGGGGAGAGACCCAGTACTTC. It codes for CASRREGRAGGGETQYF.

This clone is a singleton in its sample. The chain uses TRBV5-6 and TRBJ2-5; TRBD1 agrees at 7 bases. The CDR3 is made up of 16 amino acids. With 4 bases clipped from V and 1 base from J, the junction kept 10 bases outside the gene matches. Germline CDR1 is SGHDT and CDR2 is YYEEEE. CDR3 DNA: TGTGCCAGCAGCACGACAGGGTGGAACGTCCAAGAGACCCAGTACTTC. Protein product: CASSTTGWNVQETQYF.

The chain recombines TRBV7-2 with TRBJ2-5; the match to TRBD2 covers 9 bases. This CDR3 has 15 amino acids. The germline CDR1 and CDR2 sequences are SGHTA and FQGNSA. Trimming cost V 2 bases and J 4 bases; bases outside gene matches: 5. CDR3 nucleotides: TGTGCCAGCAGCTTATCAGCGGGAGGAAGAGAGACCCAGTACTTC. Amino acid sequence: CASSLSAGGRETQYF.

Here the CDR3 reads CASSPTRGAGLAGGGETQYF. The CDR3 DNA follows: TGTGCCAGCAGCCCCACCCGTGGGGCGGGACTAGCGGGAGGTGGAGAGACCCAGTACTTC. The chain combines TRBV4-2 with TRBJ2-5, with 15 nucleotides matching TRBD2. Germline trimming cut 4 bases from V and 4 bases from J; bases unmatched to any gene: 16. Germline V gene sequence: CDR1 LGHNA, CDR2 YNFKEQ. The CDR3 totals 20 residues.

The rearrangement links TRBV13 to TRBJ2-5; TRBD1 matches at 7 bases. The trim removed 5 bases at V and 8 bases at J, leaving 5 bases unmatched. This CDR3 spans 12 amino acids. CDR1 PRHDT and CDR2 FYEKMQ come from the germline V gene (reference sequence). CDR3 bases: TGTGCCAGCAGCAAAGACAGGGCCACCCAGTACTTC. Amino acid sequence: CASSKDRATQYF.

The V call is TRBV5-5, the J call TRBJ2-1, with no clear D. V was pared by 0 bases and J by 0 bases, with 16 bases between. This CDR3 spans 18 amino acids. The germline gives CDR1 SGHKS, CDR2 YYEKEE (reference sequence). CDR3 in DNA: TGTGCCAGCAGCTTGGCCAGAGTCTCGGGTACCTCCTACAATGAGCAGTTCTTC. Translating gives CASSLARVSGTSYNEQFF.

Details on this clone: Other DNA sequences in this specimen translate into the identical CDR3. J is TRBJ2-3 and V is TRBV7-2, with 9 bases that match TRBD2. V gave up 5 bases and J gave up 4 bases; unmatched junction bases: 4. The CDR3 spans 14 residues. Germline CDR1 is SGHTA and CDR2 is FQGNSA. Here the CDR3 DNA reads TGTGCCAGCAGCCCTCGACTAGCGGCAGATACGCAGTATTTT. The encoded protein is CASSPRLAADTQYF.

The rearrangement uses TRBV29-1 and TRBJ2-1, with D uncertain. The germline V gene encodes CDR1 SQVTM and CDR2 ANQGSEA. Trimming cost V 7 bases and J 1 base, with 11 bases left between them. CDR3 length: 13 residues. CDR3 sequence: CSALGESYNEQFF. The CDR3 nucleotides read TGCAGCGCCCTAGGAGAGTCCTACAATGAGCAGTTCTTC.

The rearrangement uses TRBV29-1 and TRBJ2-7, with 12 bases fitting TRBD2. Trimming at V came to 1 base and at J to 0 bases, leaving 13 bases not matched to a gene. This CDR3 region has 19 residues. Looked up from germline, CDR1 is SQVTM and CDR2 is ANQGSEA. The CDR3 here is CSVEAVTSGRNLISYEQYF. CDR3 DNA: TGCAGCGTTGAAGCTGTGACTAGCGGGAGAAACTTAATCTCCTACGAGCAGTACTTC.

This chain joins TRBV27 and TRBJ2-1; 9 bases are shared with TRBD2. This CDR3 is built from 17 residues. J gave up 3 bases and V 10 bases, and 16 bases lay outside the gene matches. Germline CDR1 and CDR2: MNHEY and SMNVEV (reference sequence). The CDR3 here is CAISLIAGVLSYNEQFF. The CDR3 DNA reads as TGTGCCATCTCGCTTATAGCGGGAGTTTTGAGCTACAATGAGCAGTTCTTC.

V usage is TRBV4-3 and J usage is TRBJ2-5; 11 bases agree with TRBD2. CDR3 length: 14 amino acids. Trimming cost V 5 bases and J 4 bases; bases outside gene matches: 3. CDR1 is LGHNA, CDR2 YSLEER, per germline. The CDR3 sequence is CASSKGTSGETQYF. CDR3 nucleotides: TGCGCCAGCAGCAAAGGGACTAGCGGAGAGACCCAGTACTTC.

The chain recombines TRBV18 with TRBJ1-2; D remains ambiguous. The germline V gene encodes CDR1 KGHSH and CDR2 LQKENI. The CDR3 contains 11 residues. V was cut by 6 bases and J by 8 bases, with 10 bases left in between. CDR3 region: CASSVGEGYTF. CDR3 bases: TGTGCCAGCTCTGTTGGGGAGGGCTACACCTTC.

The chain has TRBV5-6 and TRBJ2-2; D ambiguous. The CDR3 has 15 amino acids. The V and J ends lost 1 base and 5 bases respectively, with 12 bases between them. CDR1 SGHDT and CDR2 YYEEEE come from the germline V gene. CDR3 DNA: TGTGCCAGCAGCTTGAACAATAGGAGAACCGGGGAGCTGTTTTTT. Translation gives CASSLNNRRTGELFF.

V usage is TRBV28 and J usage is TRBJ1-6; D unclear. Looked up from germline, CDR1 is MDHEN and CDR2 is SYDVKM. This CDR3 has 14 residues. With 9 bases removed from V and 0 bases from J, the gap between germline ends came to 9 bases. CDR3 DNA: TGTGCCAGTCGTCTGAGCTCCTATAATTCACCCCTCCACTTT. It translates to CASRLSSYNSPLHF. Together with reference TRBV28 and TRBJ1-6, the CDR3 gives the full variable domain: DVKVTQSSRYLVKRTGEKVFLECVQDMDHENMFWYRQDPGLGLRLIYFSYDVKMKEKGDIPEGYSVSREKKERFSLILESASTNQTSMYLCASRLSSYNSPLHFGNGTRLTVT.

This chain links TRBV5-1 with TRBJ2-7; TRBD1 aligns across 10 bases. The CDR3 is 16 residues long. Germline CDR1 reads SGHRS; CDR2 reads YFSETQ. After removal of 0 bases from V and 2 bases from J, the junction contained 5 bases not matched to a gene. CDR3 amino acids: CASSLGGTGDTYEQYF. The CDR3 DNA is TGCGCCAGCAGCTTGGGGGGGACAGGGGACACCTACGAGCAGTACTTC. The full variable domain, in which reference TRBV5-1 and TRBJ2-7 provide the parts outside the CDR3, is KAGVTQTPRYLIKTRGQQVTLSCSPISGHRSVSWYQQTPGQGLQFLFEYFSETQRNKGNFPGRFSGRQFSNSRSEMNVSTLELGDSALYLCASSLGGTGDTYEQYFGPGTRLTVT.

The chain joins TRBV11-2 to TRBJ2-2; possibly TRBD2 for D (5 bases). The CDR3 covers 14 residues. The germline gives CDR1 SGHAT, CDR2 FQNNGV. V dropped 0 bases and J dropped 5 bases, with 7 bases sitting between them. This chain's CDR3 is CASSLDRGTGELFF. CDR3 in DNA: TGTGCCAGCAGCTTAGATCGGGGAACCGGGGAGCTGTTTTTT.

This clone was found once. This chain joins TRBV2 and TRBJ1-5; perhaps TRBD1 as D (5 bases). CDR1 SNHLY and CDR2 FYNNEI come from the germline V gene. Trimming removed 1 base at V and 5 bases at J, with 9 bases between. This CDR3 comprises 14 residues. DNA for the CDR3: TGTGCCAGCAGTGAAGGGGGGAGGGATCAGCCCCAGCATTTT. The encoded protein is CASSEGGRDQPQHF.

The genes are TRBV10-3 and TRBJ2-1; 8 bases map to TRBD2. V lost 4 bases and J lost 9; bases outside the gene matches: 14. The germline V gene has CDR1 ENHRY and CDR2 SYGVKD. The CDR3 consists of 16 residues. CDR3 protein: CAISAGLAGIDSEQFF. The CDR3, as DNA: TGTGCCATCAGTGCGGGGCTAGCGGGCATAGACAGTGAGCAGTTCTTC.

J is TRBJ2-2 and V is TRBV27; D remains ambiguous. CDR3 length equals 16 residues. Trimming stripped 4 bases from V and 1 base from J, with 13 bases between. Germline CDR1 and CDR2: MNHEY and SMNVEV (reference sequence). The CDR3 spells CASSWYTPGNTGELFF. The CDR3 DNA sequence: TGTGCCAGCAGTTGGTATACGCCCGGGAACACCGGGGAGCTGTTTTTT.

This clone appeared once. The CDR3, as DNA: TGTGCCAGCAGCTTATCTTGGGCAAACGCGAACACCGGGGAGCTGTTTTTT. Translating it yields CASSLSWANANTGELFF. The chain employs TRBV11-3 and TRBJ2-2; D gene unclear. The germline V gene encodes CDR1 SGHNT and CDR2 YENEEA. The CDR3 consists of 17 residues. Trimming stripped 2 bases from V and 0 bases from J, with 13 bases between.

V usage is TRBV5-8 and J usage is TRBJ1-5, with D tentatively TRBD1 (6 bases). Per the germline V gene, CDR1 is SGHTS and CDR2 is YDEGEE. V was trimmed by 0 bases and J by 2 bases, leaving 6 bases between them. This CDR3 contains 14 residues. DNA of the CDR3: TGTGCCAGCAGCTTGGGGACAGGCAATCAGCCCCAGCATTTT. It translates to CASSLGTGNQPQHF.

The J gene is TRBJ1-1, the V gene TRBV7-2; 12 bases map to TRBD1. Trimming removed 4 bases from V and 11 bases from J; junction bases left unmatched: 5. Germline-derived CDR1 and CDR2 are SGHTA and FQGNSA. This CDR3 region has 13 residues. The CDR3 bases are TGTGCCAGCAGCTCGGGACAGGGGGCAAATGCTTTCTTT. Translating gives CASSSGQGANAFF.

The CDR3 loop is CASTSGRAGETQYF. CDR3 nucleotide sequence: TGTGCCAGCACAAGCGGGAGGGCCGGGGAGACCCAGTACTTC. The chain joins TRBV6-1 to TRBJ2-5; 10 positions agree with TRBD2. This CDR3 has 14 amino acids. CDR1 and CDR2 from the germline V gene are MNHNS and SASEGT. The junction had 7 bases not matched to a gene; V was cut back by 7 bases and J by 5 bases.

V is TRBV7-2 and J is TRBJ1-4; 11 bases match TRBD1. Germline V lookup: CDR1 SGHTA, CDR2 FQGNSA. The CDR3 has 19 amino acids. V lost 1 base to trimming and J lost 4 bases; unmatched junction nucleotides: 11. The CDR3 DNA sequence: TGTGCCAGCAGCTTAGGGGCCCCGGGACAGGGGGGTGGTAATGAAAAACTGTTTTTT. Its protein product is CASSLGAPGQGGGNEKLFF.

The CDR3 spells CASSSGTVTYEQYF. In nucleotides, the CDR3 is TGTGCCAGCAGCTCCGGGACAGTCACCTACGAGCAGTACTTC. This chain connects TRBV7-8 to TRBJ2-7; 7 bases line up with TRBD1. Germline CDR1 and CDR2: SGHVS and FQNEAQ. Trimming at V came to 4 bases and at J to 2 bases, leaving 5 bases not matched to a gene. The CDR3 consists of 14 residues.